These 26 T cell receptor beta chains share one sample of origin, sequenced in a study of blood T cell repertoires in COVID-19. Sequencing used immunoSEQ multiplex PCR; TCRdb keeps in-frame clones, though not all of them. The repertoire holds 200,000 to 300,000 clones, with around 80% as singletons. The sequenced sample was peripheral blood. These receptors all come from a man aged 40-50 years who had recovered from COVID-19.

The chain combines TRBV11-3 with TRBJ2-7, with TRBD1 identical over 9 bases. The trim removed 6 bases at V and 4 bases at J, leaving 4 bases unmatched. The CDR3 is 13 residues long. Germline V gene sequence: CDR1 SGHNT, CDR2 YENEEA. DNA for the CDR3: TGTGCCAGCAGTCCGGACAGGGGATACGAGCAGTACTTC. Its protein is CASSPDRGYEQYF.

The genes are TRBV20-1 and TRBJ2-1; D gene uncertain. Trimming stripped 6 bases from V and 2 bases from J, with 5 bases between. Germline-derived CDR1 and CDR2 are DFQATT and SNEGSKA (reference sequence). The CDR3 consists of 11 residues. This CDR3 reads CSAPAYNEQFF. CDR3 in DNA: TGCAGTGCCCCAGCCTACAATGAGCAGTTCTTC.

The chain uses TRBV19 and TRBJ1-5, with D unresolved. Trimming took off 2 bases at V and 2 bases at J, with 10 bases between the two ends. CDR1 is LNHDA, CDR2 SQIVND, per germline (reference sequence). This CDR3 is 15 amino acids long. The CDR3, as DNA: TGTGCCAGTAGTATACGGGGTTTGGGCAATCAGCCCCAGCATTTT. As protein: CASSIRGLGNQPQHF.

This clone was counted a few times. The chain employs TRBV7-2 and TRBJ2-3, with TRBD2 matching 8 bases. Germline V gene lookup returns CDR1 SGHTA and CDR2 FQGNSA. V was pared by 1 base and J by 5 bases, with 8 bases of the junction left unmatched. The CDR3 has 16 amino acids. The CDR3 DNA reads TGTGCCAGCAGCTTAGTTTCGGGGGGGGCCGGAGATACGCAGTATTTT. This encodes CASSLVSGGAGDTQYF.

V is TRBV3-1 (or the pseudogene TRBV3-2) and J is TRBJ2-5; D possibly corresponds to TRBD1 (5 bases). Germline V CDR1 and CDR2: LGHDT, YNNKEL (reference sequence). The CDR3 extends over 16 amino acids. V was pared by 1 base and J by 0 bases, with 12 bases between. For the CDR3, the DNA is TGTGCCAGCAGCCAAGTCGCAGGGCAGAACCAAGAGACCCAGTACTTC. Protein sequence: CASSQVAGQNQETQYF.

The rearrangement uses TRBV7-9 and TRBJ1-2; a possible D gene is TRBD1 (5 bases). V lost 5 bases, J lost 6 bases, and 19 bases lay in between. Germline CDR1 and CDR2: SEHNR and FQNEAQ (reference sequence). This CDR3 is built from 15 residues. CDR3 bases: TGTGCCAGCAGCCATAACCGGGACTCAGAAGATGGCTACACCTTC. Amino acids: CASSHNRDSEDGYTF.

V and J are TRBV18 and TRBJ1-2; 7 nucleotides match TRBD1. The CDR3 totals 15 residues. The trim removed 3 bases at V and 6 bases at J, leaving 10 bases unmatched. Germline CDR1 and CDR2: KGHSH and LQKENI. The CDR3 coding sequence is TGTGCCAGCTCACCCGAACAGGGGCGCGGAAATGGCTACACCTTC. Translating it yields CASSPEQGRGNGYTF.

This chain joins TRBV19 and TRBJ1-2; 11 bases map to TRBD1. The ends lost 7 bases at V and 4 bases at J; junction bases unmatched: 23. Germline V lookup: CDR1 LNHDA, CDR2 SQIVND (reference sequence). The CDR3 runs 20 residues. CDR3 coding DNA: TGTGCCAGTACCCAATCCCCCGCCCGGACAGGGGGCTTAAGCGGCTATGGCTACACCTTC. Translating it yields CASTQSPARTGGLSGYGYTF.

About this clone: The sample holds other DNA sequences that translate to the same CDR3. The CDR3 sequence: CASSPRDRGPEKLFF. CDR3 coding DNA: TGTGCCAGCTCACCACGGGACAGGGGCCCGGAAAAACTGTTTTTT. The chain recombines TRBV18 with TRBJ1-4, with TRBD1 matching 10 bases. This CDR3 has 15 residues. Trimming at V came to 1 base and at J to 8 bases, leaving 4 bases not matched to a gene. CDR1 KGHSH and CDR2 LQKENI come from the germline V gene.

This clone was detected only a few times. This chain joins TRBV3-1 (or the pseudogene TRBV3-2) and TRBJ2-2; possibly TRBD2 for D (5 bases). There are 15 residues in the CDR3. Trimming took off 3 bases at V and 1 base at J, with 9 bases between the two ends. Germline V gene sequence: CDR1 LGHDT, CDR2 YNNKEL (reference sequence). The CDR3 here is CASSHRGQNTGELFF. The CDR3, as DNA: TGTGCCAGCAGCCACCGGGGTCAGAACACCGGGGAGCTGTTTTTT.

The chain recombines TRBV5-4 with TRBJ1-1; tentatively, D is TRBD1 (6 bases). CDR1 and CDR2 from the germline V gene are SGHNT and YYREEE (reference sequence). The CDR3 totals 14 residues. V dropped 2 bases and J dropped 8 bases, with 16 bases sitting between them. The CDR3 reads CASSLTGRAVEAFF. The CDR3 coding sequence is TGTGCCAGCAGCTTAACAGGGAGGGCCGTGGAAGCTTTCTTT.

The chain links TRBV15 to TRBJ2-1, with 10 bases that match TRBD2. V shed 0 bases and J 10 bases; nucleotides not matched to a gene: 12. The CDR3 contains 17 residues. CDR1 is LNHNV, CDR2 YYDKDF, per germline (reference sequence). The CDR3 here is CATSRDQLAGSQGEQFF. Written as DNA, the CDR3 is TGTGCCACCAGCAGAGATCAACTAGCGGGATCGCAGGGGGAGCAGTTCTTC.

V is TRBV19 and J is TRBJ2-7, with D unclear. The V gene's germline CDR1 is LNHDA and CDR2 SQIVND (reference sequence). This CDR3 comprises 16 residues. V dropped 7 bases and J dropped 0 bases, with 19 bases sitting between them. The DNA of the CDR3 is TGTGCCAGTACCGCCGGGTCTATCCTGGGCTCCTACGAGCAGTACTTC. This codes for CASTAGSILGSYEQYF.

The chain has TRBV30 and TRBJ2-7; TRBD1 matches at 12 bases. The ends lost 3 bases at V and 9 bases at J; junction bases unmatched: 12. Germline V gene sequence: CDR1 GTSNPN, CDR2 SVGIG (reference sequence). CDR3 length: 15 amino acids. CDR3 coding DNA: TGTGCCTGGAGCCCGGGGGGACAGGGGGCGTCCAGGCAGTACTTC. Protein product: CAWSPGGQGASRQYF.

This sequence joins TRBV19 and TRBJ2-5, with D possibly being TRBD1 (6 bases). This CDR3 comprises 13 residues. V was pared by 3 bases and J by 2 bases, with 7 bases between. Germline V CDR1 and CDR2: LNHDA, SQIVND (reference sequence). The CDR3 DNA follows: TGTGCCAGTAGTATGGGGACACAAGAGACCCAGTACTTC. Translation gives CASSMGTQETQYF. Combining the CDR3 with reference TRBV19 and TRBJ2-5 gives the whole variable domain DGGITQSPKYLFRKEGQNVTLSCEQNLNHDAMYWYRQDPGQGLRLIYYSQIVNDFQKGDIAEGYSVSREKKESFPLTVTSAQKNPTAFYLCASSMGTQETQYFGPGTRLLVL.

The chain carries TRBV7-2 and TRBJ1-2, with a possible D match to TRBD1 (5 bases). The CDR3 spans 14 residues. Germline lookup yields CDR1 SGHTA and CDR2 FQGNSA. V was clipped by 1 base and J by 6 bases, with 12 bases between them. The CDR3 DNA follows: TGTGCCAGCAGCTTAGGGCAGGGCCCAGATGGCTACACCTTC. It encodes CASSLGQGPDGYTF.

This clone was picked up one time. The chain combines TRBV11-3 with TRBJ2-5; 10 bases fit TRBD2. After removal of 1 base from V and 2 bases from J, the junction contained 7 bases not matched to a gene. The CDR3 is 17 amino acids. Germline-derived CDR1 and CDR2 are SGHNT and YENEEA. The CDR3, as DNA: TGTGCCAGCAGCTTAGGGGTGAAGCGGGAGGGACAAGAGACCCAGTACTTC. Translating it yields CASSLGVKREGQETQYF.

The genes are TRBV7-2 and TRBJ2-6; D is possibly TRBD2 (5 bases). Trimming cost V 3 bases and J 2 bases, with 11 bases left between them. The CDR3 is 16 residues long. CDR1 and CDR2 from the germline V gene are SGHTA and FQGNSA. CDR3 coding DNA: TGTGCCAGCAGCTTCCCCGGGGTCCCTGGGGCCAACGTCCTGACTTTC. Protein: CASSFPGVPGANVLTF.

The chain employs TRBV7-2 and TRBJ2-5; the D is unclear. The germline V gene has CDR1 SGHTA and CDR2 FQGNSA. Trimming pared 5 bases from V and 5 bases from J, leaving 18 bases between. The CDR3 runs 15 residues. The chain's CDR3 is CASSQLADGWETQYF. In DNA, the CDR3 is TGTGCCAGCAGCCAGTTGGCGGATGGGTGGGAGACCCAGTACTTC.

This clone was counted between two and nine times. The chain carries TRBV10-3 and TRBJ2-1; TRBD2 matches at 12 bases. This CDR3 has 16 amino acids. V shed 4 bases, J shed 8 bases, and the junction held 9 bases outside the gene matches. The germline gives CDR1 ENHRY, CDR2 SYGVKD. The CDR3 DNA is TGTGCCATCAGTGCGAGTTCGGCTAGCGGGGGGGATGAGCAGTTCTTC. This encodes CAISASSASGGDEQFF.

V usage is TRBV5-5 and J usage is TRBJ1-2, with a tentative D call TRBD1 (5 bases). V was trimmed by 4 bases and J by 7 bases, leaving 8 bases between them. CDR1 and CDR2 (germline): SGHKS, YYEKEE (reference sequence). The CDR3 contains 11 residues. The CDR3, as DNA: TGTGCCAGCAGCCCTGACAGTGGCTACACCTTC. Protein product: CASSPDSGYTF.

This chain joins TRBV5-1 and TRBJ2-5; D is unresolved. The V gene's germline CDR1 is SGHRS and CDR2 YFSETQ. This CDR3 spans 12 amino acids. Trimming pared 0 bases from V and 4 bases from J, leaving 4 bases between. Written as DNA, the CDR3 is TGCGCCAGCAGCTTGGCTATAGAGACCCAGTACTTC. It encodes CASSLAIETQYF.

The chain recombines TRBV7-9 with TRBJ2-3; no clear D. Germline V gene data show CDR1 as SEHNR and CDR2 as FQNEAQ (reference sequence). This CDR3 contains 13 residues. Trimming removed 3 bases at V and 4 bases at J, with 8 bases between. The CDR3 spells CASSFTPSDTQYF. The CDR3 bases are TGTGCCAGCAGCTTTACTCCTTCAGATACGCAGTATTTT.

V and J are TRBV29-1 and TRBJ2-3, with D perhaps matching TRBD2 (6 bases). From germline, CDR1 is SQVTM and CDR2 ANQGSEA. Trimming took 4 bases from V and 5 from J, leaving 13 bases between them. This CDR3 contains 13 residues. The CDR3 DNA sequence: TGCAGCGTTGGAAACGGGGAGGAAGATACGCAGTATTTT. This codes for CSVGNGEEDTQYF.

This chain connects TRBV7-2 to TRBJ2-1, with D possibly being TRBD1 (7 bases). The V end lost 2 bases, the J end lost 6 bases, and 14 bases lay between the germline ends. This CDR3 is 15 amino acids long. Germline V gene lookup returns CDR1 SGHTA and CDR2 FQGNSA. The CDR3 reads CASSLSYRGGNEQFF. The CDR3 nucleotides are TGTGCCAGCAGCTTATCGTACAGGGGAGGCAATGAGCAGTTCTTC. The entire variable domain, with the rest obtained from reference TRBV7-2 and TRBJ2-1, is as follows: GAGVSQSPSNKVTEKGKDVELRCDPISGHTALYWYRQSLGQGLEFLIYFQGNSAPDKSGLPSDRFSAERTGGSVSTLTIQRTQQEDSAVYLCASSLSYRGGNEQFFGPGTRLTVL.

This clone was observed once. The chain recombines TRBV27 with TRBJ1-2, with 8 bases identical to TRBD1. The trim removed 5 bases at V and 8 bases at J, leaving 7 bases unmatched. This CDR3 is built from 13 residues. The germline V gene encodes CDR1 MNHEY and CDR2 SMNVEV (reference sequence). This CDR3 is CASSTGQGGGYTF. CDR3 nucleotide sequence: TGTGCCAGCAGTACCGGACAGGGCGGAGGCTACACCTTC.